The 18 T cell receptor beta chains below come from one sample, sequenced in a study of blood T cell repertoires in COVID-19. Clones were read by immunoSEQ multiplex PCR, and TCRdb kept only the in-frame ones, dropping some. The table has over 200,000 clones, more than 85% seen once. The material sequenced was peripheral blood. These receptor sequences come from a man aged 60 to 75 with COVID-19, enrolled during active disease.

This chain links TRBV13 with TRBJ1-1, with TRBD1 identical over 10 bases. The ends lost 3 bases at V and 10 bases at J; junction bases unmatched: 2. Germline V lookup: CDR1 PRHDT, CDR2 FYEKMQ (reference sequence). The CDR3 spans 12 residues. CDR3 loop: CASSFRTGGAFF. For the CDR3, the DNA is TGTGCCAGCAGCTTTCGGACAGGGGGAGCTTTCTTT.

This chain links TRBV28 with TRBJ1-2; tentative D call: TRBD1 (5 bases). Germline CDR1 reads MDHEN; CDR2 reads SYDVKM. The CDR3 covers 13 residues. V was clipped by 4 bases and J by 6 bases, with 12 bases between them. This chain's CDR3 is CASSSTERHGYTF. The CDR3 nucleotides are TGTGCCAGCAGTTCGACAGAGAGACATGGCTACACCTTC.

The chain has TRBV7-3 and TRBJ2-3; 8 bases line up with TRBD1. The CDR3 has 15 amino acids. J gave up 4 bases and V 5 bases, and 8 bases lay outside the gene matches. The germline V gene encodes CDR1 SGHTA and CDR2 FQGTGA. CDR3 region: CASSNTGGLSDTQYF. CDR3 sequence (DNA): TGTGCCAGCAGCAACACAGGGGGACTCTCAGATACGCAGTATTTT.

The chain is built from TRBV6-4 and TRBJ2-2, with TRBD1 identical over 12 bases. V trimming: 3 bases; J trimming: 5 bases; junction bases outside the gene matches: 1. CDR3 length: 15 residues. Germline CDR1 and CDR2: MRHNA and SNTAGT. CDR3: CASSEGQGATGELFF. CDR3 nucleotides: TGTGCCAGCAGTGAGGGACAGGGGGCGACCGGGGAGCTGTTTTTT.

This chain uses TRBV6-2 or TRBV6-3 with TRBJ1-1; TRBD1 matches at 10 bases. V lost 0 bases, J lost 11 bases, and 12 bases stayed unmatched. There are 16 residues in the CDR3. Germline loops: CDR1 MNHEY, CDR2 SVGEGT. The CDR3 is CASSYSPGQGTVEAFF. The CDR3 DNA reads TGTGCCAGCAGTTACTCCCCGGGACAGGGGACGGTGGAGGCTTTCTTT.

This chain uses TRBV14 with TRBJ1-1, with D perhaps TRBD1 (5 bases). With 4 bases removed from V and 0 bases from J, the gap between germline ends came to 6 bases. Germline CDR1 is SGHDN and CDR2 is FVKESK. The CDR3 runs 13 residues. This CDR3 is CASSPGVNTEAFF. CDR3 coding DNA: TGTGCCAGCAGCCCGGGGGTGAACACTGAAGCTTTCTTT.

The CDR3 nucleotides read TGCGCCAGCAGTGTGGGGGGGGCAAGTCAGTTCTTC. Translated, it gives CASSVGGASQFF. The gene calls are TRBV10-2 and TRBJ2-1; TRBD2 is a possible D gene (7 bases). Deletions cut 4 bases from V and 13 bases from J, with 14 bases between. The CDR3 is 12 residues long. Germline CDR1 and CDR2: WSHSY and SAAADI.

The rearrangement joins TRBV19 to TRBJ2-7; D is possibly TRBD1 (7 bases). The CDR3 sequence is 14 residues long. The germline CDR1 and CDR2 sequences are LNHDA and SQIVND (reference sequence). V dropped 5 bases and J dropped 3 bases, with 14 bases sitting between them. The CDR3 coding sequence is TGTGCCAGTAGTGCGGGACAGCCTATCTACGAGCAGTACTTC. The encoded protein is CASSAGQPIYEQYF.

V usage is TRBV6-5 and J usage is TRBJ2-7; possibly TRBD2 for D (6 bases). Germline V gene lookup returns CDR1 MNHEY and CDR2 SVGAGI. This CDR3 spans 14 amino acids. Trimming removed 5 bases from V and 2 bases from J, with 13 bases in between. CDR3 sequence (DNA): TGTGCCAGCAGTAGCCGGGAGAGTACCTACGAGCAGTACTTC. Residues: CASSSRESTYEQYF.

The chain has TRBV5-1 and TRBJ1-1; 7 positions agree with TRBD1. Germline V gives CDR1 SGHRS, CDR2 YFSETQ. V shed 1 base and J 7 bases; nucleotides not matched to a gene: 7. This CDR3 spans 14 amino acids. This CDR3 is CASSLTGVMIEAFF. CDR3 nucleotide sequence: TGCGCCAGCAGCTTGACAGGGGTAATGATTGAAGCTTTCTTT. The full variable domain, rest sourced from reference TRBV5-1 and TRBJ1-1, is KAGVTQTPRYLIKTRGQQVTLSCSPISGHRSVSWYQQTPGQGLQFLFEYFSETQRNKGNFPGRFSGRQFSNSRSEMNVSTLELGDSALYLCASSLTGVMIEAFFGQGTRLTVV.

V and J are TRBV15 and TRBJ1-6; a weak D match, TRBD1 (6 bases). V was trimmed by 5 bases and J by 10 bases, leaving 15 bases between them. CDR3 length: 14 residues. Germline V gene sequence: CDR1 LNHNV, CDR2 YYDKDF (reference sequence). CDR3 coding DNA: TGTGCCACCAGCCGGACAGATATGGGCTCACCCCTCCACTTT. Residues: CATSRTDMGSPLHF.

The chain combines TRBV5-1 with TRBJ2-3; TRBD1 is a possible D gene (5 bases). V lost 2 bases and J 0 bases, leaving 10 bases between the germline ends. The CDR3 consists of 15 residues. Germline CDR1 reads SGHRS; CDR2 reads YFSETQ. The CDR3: CASSFWGTSTDTQYF. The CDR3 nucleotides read TGCGCCAGCAGCTTTTGGGGCACTAGCACAGATACGCAGTATTTT.

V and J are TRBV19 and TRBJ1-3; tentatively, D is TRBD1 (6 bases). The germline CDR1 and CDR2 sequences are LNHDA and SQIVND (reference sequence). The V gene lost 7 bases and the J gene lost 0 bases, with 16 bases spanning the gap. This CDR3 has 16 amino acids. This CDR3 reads CASTQLLQGSGNTIYF. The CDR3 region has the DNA TGTGCCAGTACCCAACTCTTACAGGGCTCTGGAAACACCATATATTTT.

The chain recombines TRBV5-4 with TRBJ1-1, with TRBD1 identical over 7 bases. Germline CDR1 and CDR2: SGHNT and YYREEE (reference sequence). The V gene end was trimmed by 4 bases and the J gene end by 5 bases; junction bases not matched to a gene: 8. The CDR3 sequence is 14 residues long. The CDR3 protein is CASSTPTGRTEAFF. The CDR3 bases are TGTGCCAGCAGCACCCCGACAGGGAGAACTGAAGCTTTCTTT.

CDR3 nucleotides: TGTGCCAGCAGCCCTCTATCCGCCACTGAAGCTTTCTTT. Its protein product is CASSPLSATEAFF. The chain links TRBV12-3 or TRBV12-4 to TRBJ1-1; no reliable D call. Trimming left V 6 bases short and J 4 bases short, with 12 bases between. CDR3 length: 13 amino acids.

CDR3 region: CASSLVAGVLPTEAFF. CDR3 bases: TGTGCCAGCAGCTTAGTGGCAGGGGTCCTCCCCACTGAAGCTTTCTTT. The genes are TRBV7-9 and TRBJ1-1; tentatively, D is TRBD1 (6 bases). This CDR3 comprises 16 residues. Germline values: CDR1 SEHNR, CDR2 FQNEAQ (reference sequence). Trimming cost V 1 base and J 4 bases, with 16 bases left between them.

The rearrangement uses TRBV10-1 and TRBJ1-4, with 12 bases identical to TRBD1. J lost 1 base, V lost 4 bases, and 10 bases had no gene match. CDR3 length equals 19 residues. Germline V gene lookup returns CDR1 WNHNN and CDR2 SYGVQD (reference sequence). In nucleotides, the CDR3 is TGCGCCAGCAGTGGGTTCGGGACAGGGGGCGCGGGAACTAATGAAAAACTGTTTTTT. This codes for CASSGFGTGGAGTNEKLFF.

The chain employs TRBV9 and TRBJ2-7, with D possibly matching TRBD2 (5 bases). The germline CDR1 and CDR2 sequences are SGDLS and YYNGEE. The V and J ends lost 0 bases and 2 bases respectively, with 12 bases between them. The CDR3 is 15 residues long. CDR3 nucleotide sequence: TGTGCCAGCAGCGTAGCTCCCGGGGTGGCCTACGAGCAGTACTTC. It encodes CASSVAPGVAYEQYF.